The T cell receptor (beta chain) described here comes from a study of neurological immune-mediated disorders (dated by TCRdb to the late 2010s). As for the study more broadly: Among the approximately 35 multiple sclerosis patients, relapsing-remitting MS accounted for about 31 and secondary progressive MS accounted for 3. The roughly 110 TCR-beta libraries included longitudinal samples, technical triplicates and paired sorted CD4+ and CD8+ T-cell subsets alongside PBMC samples. The cohort was made up of 68 subjects, consisting of around 14 HAM/TSP patients, roughly 35 multiple sclerosis patients and 20 healthy controls. Peripheral blood TCR-beta repertoires from HTLV-I-associated myelopathy (HAM/TSP) patients, multiple sclerosis patients and healthy controls were compared by UMI-based sequencing.

The cysteine opens and the phenylalanine closes a CDR3 of 13 amino acids. Only the CDR3 DNA stays, 39 bases, in frame from base 1. In the germline V gene, CDR1 corresponds to MDHEN and CDR2 to SYDVKM. V and J lose 4 bases and 3 bases, and a span of 9 bases separates them. The research as a whole found: No identical CDR3 amino acid sequences were found to be shared among expanded clones across subjects, suggesting that TCR-beta repertoires were private in all groups. TCR clonal expansion was greatest in HAM/TSP patients and smallest in MS patients, who ranked below even healthy controls. In a phylogenetic analysis, the repertoires of 18 out of 34 MS patients fell into a single cluster of related CDR3 sequences, pointing to a possible signature at the repertoire level. No association of the MS cluster with clinical or MRI features was observed, and the need for larger cohorts was stated by the authors.

The table lists this clonotype with many counts. It lacks a known antigen. No clone much larger than this one lies a single base away; base qualities are absent. Unsorted PBMC libraries were generated from 2 million PBMCs stored in RNAlater at -80 °C until RNA extraction. The multiple sclerosis patients were enrolled in a US clinical protocol that evaluated disease progression with magnetic resonance imaging. Peripheral blood was subjected to Ficoll-Hypaque density gradient centrifugation to isolate PBMCs, which were then cryopreserved in liquid nitrogen. cDNA synthesis used template-switch 5'RACE with a primer carrying a 10-nucleotide random unique molecular identifier tagging each TCR transcript. Each sequencing run produced over 160 million TCR-beta sequences covering 15-18 subjects. Total RNA was extracted with the RNeasy kit. Using the KAPA Real-time Library Amplification kit, TCR-beta VDJ regions were amplified with primers for the TCR constant region and the 5'RACE anchor. Sample indexes and Illumina adaptors were added in a first PCR, and a second PCR then increased library yield. After Ampure bead purification, the roughly 650 bp TCR product was size-selected on a 2% E-gel SizeSelection system. Before pooling, libraries had their quality checked on a Bioanalyzer, their concentration measured with Qubit, and their quantity determined with the Kapa Library Quantification kit. Libraries were sequenced paired-end 2 x 150 bp on an Illumina HiSeq 2500. To increase sequence diversity, 25-30% phiX was spiked into each library pool. Concerning the study's data processing: The quality-filtered reads were processed with the UMI-based MiGEC pipeline, whose error correction step removed more than 80% of the raw TCR sequences. IMGT germline references were used for aligning VDJ genes, and each clonotype was defined as a unique CDR3 amino acid sequence together with its V-J genes. VDJtools evaluated clonal expansion, Shannon diversity and CDR3 relatedness (CalcPairwiseDistances, ClusterSamples); CLCbio workbench built phylogenetic trees. Using coefficient-of-variation modelling across technical triplicates, the study counted a clone as expanded if it had at least 8 unique UMIs. Using fastp at Q25 and MiXCR, TCRdb reprocessed the public reads and kept productive beta chains. Rows are unified per CDR3 protein, each entry keeping the most common DNA and genes. TCRdb, rather than the study authors, made the V and J calls. This sample has some 46,000 distinct CDR3 sequences in its table, and roughly 4.4% of those were observed once. The ten largest account for 5.7% of the sample.

The sequencing sample was made of PBMCs. This receptor was identified in a woman aged 60 to 75 with multiple sclerosis. The receptor chain draws on TRBV28 and TRBJ1-2, with the D gene uncertain. CDR3 region: CASSSQVHYGYTF. The sequenced DNA: TGTGCCAGCAGTTCCCAGGTACACTATGGCTACACCTTC.